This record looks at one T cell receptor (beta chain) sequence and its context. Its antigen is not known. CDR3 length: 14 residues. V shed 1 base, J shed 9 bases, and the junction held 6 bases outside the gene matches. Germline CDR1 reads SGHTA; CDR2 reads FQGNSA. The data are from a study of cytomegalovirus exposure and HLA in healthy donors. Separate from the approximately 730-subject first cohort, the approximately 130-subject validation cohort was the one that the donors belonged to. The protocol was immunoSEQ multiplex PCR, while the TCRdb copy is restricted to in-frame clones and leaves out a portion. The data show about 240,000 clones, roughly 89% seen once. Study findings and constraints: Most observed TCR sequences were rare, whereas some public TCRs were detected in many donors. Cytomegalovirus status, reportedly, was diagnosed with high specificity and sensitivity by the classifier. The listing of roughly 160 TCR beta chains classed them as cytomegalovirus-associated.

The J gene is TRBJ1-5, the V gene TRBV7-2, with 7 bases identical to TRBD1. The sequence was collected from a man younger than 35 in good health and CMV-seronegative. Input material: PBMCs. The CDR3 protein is CASSLEGARPPQHF. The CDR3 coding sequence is TGTGCCAGCAGCTTAGAGGGGGCACGCCCGCCCCAGCATTTT.